The T cell receptor (beta chain) described here comes from a study of regulatory T cells in long-lasting Graves disease. Notes on this clonotype: Antigen unknown.

The germline V gene encodes CDR1 DFQATT and CDR2 SNEGSKA (reference sequence). V was clipped by 3 bases and J by 1 base; unmatched bases: 2. CDR3 size: 16 residues. Time point here: persistent/refractory GD, antithyroid drugs over 5 years with positive TRAb. PBMC RNA served as the TCR library source. Peripheral blood, around 9.7 milliliters per patient, was collected in EDTA tubes. Construction of the TCR beta libraries employed iRepertoire HTBI primers in conjunction with Arm-PCR of CDR3 regions. A single record per CDR3 protein comes from TCRdb applying MiXCR to the multiplex PCR reads. The sample contains 300,000 to 350,000 distinct CDR3 sequences, roughly a fifth of which appear only once. Study-level points and caveats: Relative to newly diagnosed Graves' patients, persistent ones had lower TCR diversity. TRBV28 was favored in persistent disease, as were TRBJ1-2 and TRBJ2-5.

The specimen was peripheral blood mononuclear cells (PBMCs), collected when the disease was refractory, from a patient treated with antithyroid drugs. This receptor was obtained from a female donor with Graves disease. The chain joins TRBV20-1 to TRBJ2-1, with 14 bases lining up with TRBD2. CDR3 loop: CSARGLAGVSYNEQFF. The CDR3 nucleotides read TGCAGTGCTAGGGGACTAGCGGGAGTATCCTACAATGAGCAGTTCTTC.